The 27 T cell receptor beta chains below come from one sample, sequenced in a study of blood T cell repertoires in COVID-19. Only in-frame clones appear in the TCRdb table, and some are missing; sequencing was by immunoSEQ multiplex PCR. The sample yields roughly 220,000 clones, about 90% seen once. The sample consisted of PBMCs or T cells enriched from blood (not recorded which). These receptors were taken from a young man who had been exposed to COVID-19.

The chain combines TRBV28 with TRBJ1-5, with 10 bases aligning to TRBD1. Unmatched junction bases numbered 8, after V lost 6 bases and J lost 3 bases. The CDR3 spans 16 residues. From germline, CDR1 is MDHEN and CDR2 SYDVKM. In nucleotides, the CDR3 is TGTGCCAGCAGCATTACCGGGACAGGGGACAATCAGCCCCAGCATTTT. Residues: CASSITGTGDNQPQHF.

V and J are TRBV9 and TRBJ1-1; D perhaps matches TRBD1 (5 bases). Germline V gives CDR1 SGDLS, CDR2 YYNGEE. The CDR3 covers 13 residues. V shed 0 bases and J shed 3 bases, with 6 bases lying between them. The CDR3 region has the DNA TGTGCCAGCAGCGTAGTGACAGACACTGAAGCTTTCTTT. Translating it yields CASSVVTDTEAFF.

This clone was seen once. This chain connects TRBV2 to TRBJ1-2, with TRBD1 identical over 7 bases. CDR1 SNHLY and CDR2 FYNNEI come from the germline V gene. V dropped 7 bases and J dropped 4; count of bases not matched to a gene: 9. This CDR3 has 14 amino acids. In nucleotides, the CDR3 is TGTGCCAGCATATCGGACAGGTTTGTCTATGGCTACACCTTC. Its protein is CASISDRFVYGYTF.

The chain employs TRBV6-2 or TRBV6-3 and TRBJ1-3; D remains unclear. CDR3 size: 16 residues. Per the germline V gene, CDR1 is MNHEY and CDR2 is SVGEGT. Trimming took 6 bases from V and 0 from J, leaving 15 bases between them. The CDR3: CASSTPRASSGNTIYF. The CDR3 DNA follows: TGTGCCAGCAGCACCCCCCGCGCGAGCTCTGGAAACACCATATATTTT.

The chain uses TRBV2 and TRBJ2-2; D might be TRBD2 (5 bases). CDR1 is SNHLY, CDR2 FYNNEI, per germline. The CDR3 extends over 13 amino acids. Trimming left V 5 bases short and J 4 bases short, with 8 bases between. The CDR3 region is CASSRTGTGELFF. The CDR3 nucleotides read TGTGCCAGCAGTAGGACTGGCACCGGGGAGCTGTTTTTT.

The gene calls are TRBV3-1 (or the pseudogene TRBV3-2) and TRBJ1-2, with 7 bases aligning to TRBD1. Germline CDR1 and CDR2: LGHDT and YNNKEL (reference sequence). This CDR3 comprises 16 residues. Unmatched junction bases numbered 11, after V lost 4 bases and J lost 3 bases. This CDR3 is CASSPPQGGAYYGYTF. The CDR3 coding sequence is TGTGCCAGCAGCCCCCCCCAGGGGGGCGCTTACTATGGCTACACCTTC.

The chain has TRBV4-1 and TRBJ1-1; the D gene is possibly TRBD1 (6 bases). The CDR3 loop spans 14 amino acids. Trimming removed 4 bases from V and 10 bases from J, with 19 bases in between. CDR1 is MGHRA, CDR2 YSYEKL, per germline. In nucleotides, the CDR3 is TGCGCCAGCAGCCTGGAGACAGGCACTCCTGGAGCTTTCTTT. Amino acid sequence: CASSLETGTPGAFF.

The genes are TRBV5-1 and TRBJ2-1, with TRBD2 matching over 8 bases. Germline lookup yields CDR1 SGHRS and CDR2 YFSETQ. The ends lost 0 bases at V and 6 bases at J; junction bases unmatched: 2. This CDR3 comprises 14 residues. Here the CDR3 DNA reads TGCGCCAGCAGCTTGGGCGGGGGGTTCAATGAGCAGTTCTTC. Encoded protein: CASSLGGGFNEQFF. Drawing the rest from reference TRBV5-1 and TRBJ2-1, the complete variable domain is KAGVTQTPRYLIKTRGQQVTLSCSPISGHRSVSWYQQTPGQGLQFLFEYFSETQRNKGNFPGRFSGRQFSNSRSEMNVSTLELGDSALYLCASSLGGGFNEQFFGPGTRLTVL.

This chain uses TRBV24-1 with TRBJ1-5; D is uncertain. V gave up 4 bases and J gave up 0 bases, with 6 bases separating them. The CDR3 covers 14 residues. Germline CDR1 reads KGHDR; CDR2 reads SFDVKD. The CDR3 sequence: CATSDSYSNQPQHF. The DNA for the CDR3 is TGTGCCACCAGTGACTCTTATAGCAATCAGCCCCAGCATTTT.

The genes are TRBV28 and TRBJ1-2; D is uncertain. V lost 4 bases and J lost 8, with 11 bases in between. CDR3 length: 12 amino acids. CDR1 is MDHEN, CDR2 SYDVKM, per germline. This CDR3 is CASSSSGVGYTF. CDR3 DNA sequence: TGTGCCAGCAGTTCCAGTGGAGTCGGCTACACCTTC.

This clone was seen more than once but under ten times. The chain links TRBV12-5 to TRBJ2-3, with TRBD2 matching 8 bases. The germline CDR1 and CDR2 sequences are LGHNT and FRNRAP. With 2 bases clipped from V and 6 bases from J, the junction kept 10 bases outside the gene matches. The CDR3 has 16 residues. Here the CDR3 reads CASGLPYPGGGDTQYF. The DNA for the CDR3 is TGTGCTAGTGGTTTGCCATACCCGGGGGGGGGTGATACGCAGTATTTT.

This clone was picked up one time. The chain joins TRBV5-5 to TRBJ1-6; D is perhaps TRBD1 (5 bases). The CDR3 has 17 amino acids. Germline CDR1 and CDR2: SGHKS and YYEKEE (reference sequence). V was shortened by 3 bases and J by 6 bases, with 19 bases between the two germline ends. The CDR3 reads CASSWTEIQAVNSPLHF. In DNA, the CDR3 is TGTGCCAGCAGCTGGACCGAAATACAGGCGGTTAATTCACCCCTCCACTTT.

The chain links TRBV2 to TRBJ1-6, with unresolved D. With 6 bases removed from V and 0 bases from J, the gap between germline ends came to 9 bases. Per the germline V gene, CDR1 is SNHLY and CDR2 is FYNNEI. CDR3 length: 15 residues. DNA for the CDR3: TGTGCCAGCAGGTCCGGGGACTCCTATAATTCACCCCTCCACTTT. Protein product: CASRSGDSYNSPLHF.

The J gene is TRBJ2-5, the V gene TRBV5-1; the D gene is possibly TRBD1 (5 bases). V gave up 0 bases and J gave up 3 bases, with 6 bases separating them. The CDR3 loop spans 13 amino acids. Germline loops: CDR1 SGHRS, CDR2 YFSETQ. The CDR3 protein is CASSLGGEETQYF. The CDR3 region has the DNA TGCGCCAGCAGCTTGGGGGGCGAAGAGACCCAGTACTTC.

This chain joins TRBV19 and TRBJ1-2; D is uncertain. Germline CDR1 reads LNHDA; CDR2 reads SQIVND (reference sequence). V lost 7 bases, J lost 4 bases, and 10 bases lay in between. The CDR3 is made up of 12 amino acids. The CDR3 bases are TGTGCCAGTACCGCGGCCGGCTATGGCTACACCTTC. Its protein product is CASTAAGYGYTF. Full variable domain (rest looked up from reference TRBV19 and TRBJ1-2): DGGITQSPKYLFRKEGQNVTLSCEQNLNHDAMYWYRQDPGQGLRLIYYSQIVNDFQKGDIAEGYSVSREKKESFPLTVTSAQKNPTAFYLCASTAAGYGYTFGSGTRLTVV.

The chain carries TRBV4-2 and TRBJ2-1; TRBD2 agrees at 12 bases. The CDR3 totals 17 residues. Germline CDR1 is LGHNA and CDR2 is YNFKEQ. The V gene end was trimmed by 3 bases and the J gene end by 1 base; junction bases not matched to a gene: 4. The CDR3 spells CASSHTSGGRSYNEQFF. In nucleotides, the CDR3 is TGTGCCAGCAGCCATACTAGCGGGGGGAGGTCCTACAATGAGCAGTTCTTC.

Only a few counts were recorded for this clone. This sequence joins TRBV28 and TRBJ1-3; tentatively, D is TRBD1 (5 bases). The V gene's germline CDR1 is MDHEN and CDR2 SYDVKM. The V and J ends lost 11 bases and 0 bases respectively, with 17 bases between them. The CDR3 runs to 15 residues. The CDR3 region is CARPRVYGSGNTIYF. The DNA of the CDR3 is TGTGCCCGACCCAGGGTTTACGGCTCTGGAAACACCATATATTTT.

J is TRBJ1-4 and V is TRBV6-5; tentative D call: TRBD1 (5 bases). Trimming removed 5 bases from V and 4 bases from J, with 14 bases in between. The CDR3 totals 15 residues. Germline-derived CDR1 and CDR2 are MNHEY and SVGAGI. The CDR3 DNA sequence: TGTGCCAGCAGTACCTCGACAGCGGGTAATGAAAAACTGTTTTTT. It codes for CASSTSTAGNEKLFF.

This chain uses TRBV12-5 with TRBJ2-3, with D unresolved. V lost 5 bases and J lost 7, with 19 bases in between. Germline-derived CDR1 and CDR2 are LGHNT and FRNRAP. The CDR3 is 15 residues long. CDR3 sequence: CASGQTTILGNTQYF. CDR3 DNA sequence: TGTGCTAGTGGTCAAACTACTATCTTAGGAAATACGCAGTATTTT.

This clone was seen more than once but under ten times. This rearrangement joins TRBV5-1 to TRBJ1-2, with D possibly matching TRBD1 (6 bases). The germline V and J ends were trimmed by 7 bases and 6 bases, with 22 bases remaining between them. The CDR3 runs 15 residues. Germline CDR1 reads SGHRS; CDR2 reads YFSETQ. In DNA form, the CDR3 reads TGCGCCAGCCGGAGGACAGACATGGTGGTAGATGGCTACACCTTC. Amino acid sequence: CASRRTDMVVDGYTF.

The CDR3 region has the DNA TGTGCCAGCAGCCAGGCGACAGGGATGAATTCACCCCTCCACTTT. Translation gives CASSQATGMNSPLHF. The chain combines TRBV3-1 (or the pseudogene TRBV3-2) with TRBJ1-6, with 7 nucleotides matching TRBD1. Germline CDR1 LGHDT, CDR2 YNNKEL (reference sequence). The CDR3 is 15 amino acids. V trimming: 3 bases; J trimming: 7 bases; junction bases outside the gene matches: 6.

This chain joins TRBV5-1 and TRBJ1-1; D ambiguous. The CDR3 spans 13 residues. Germline CDR1 reads SGHRS; CDR2 reads YFSETQ. Trimming cost V 5 bases and J 0 bases, with 8 bases left between them. The CDR3 loop reads CASRRILNTEAFF. In nucleotides, the CDR3 is TGCGCCAGCAGGAGGATCCTGAACACTGAAGCTTTCTTT.

The chain carries TRBV18 and TRBJ2-3; possible D gene TRBD1, 7 bases. CDR3 length equals 15 residues. The V end was cut by 3 bases, the J end by 3 bases, with 13 bases between. The V gene's germline CDR1 is KGHSH and CDR2 LQKENI. CDR3 sequence: CASSPRGEATDTQYF. CDR3 sequence (DNA): TGTGCCAGCTCACCCAGGGGGGAGGCGACAGATACGCAGTATTTT.

The V gene is TRBV9, the J gene TRBJ2-7, with TRBD1 identical over 8 bases. Trimming took 7 bases from V and 3 from J; bases not matched to a gene: 15. CDR3 size: 16 residues. Germline values: CDR1 SGDLS, CDR2 YYNGEE. The DNA of the CDR3 is TGTGCCAGCTCTCATGATACCGGGACAGGCAACTACGAGCAGTACTTC. Amino acids: CASSHDTGTGNYEQYF.

The chain uses TRBV11-1 and TRBJ2-1; unclear D gene. The CDR3 spans 14 residues. Germline CDR1 and CDR2: SGHAT and FQDESV (reference sequence). V was pared by 1 base and J by 6 bases, with 10 bases between. The CDR3 sequence is CASSLDQVTNEQFF. The CDR3 DNA sequence: TGTGCCAGCAGCTTAGATCAGGTTACCAATGAGCAGTTCTTC.

The rearrangement uses TRBV11-2 and TRBJ2-6; D not resolved. The germline V gene encodes CDR1 SGHAT and CDR2 FQNNGV. The CDR3 sequence is 15 residues long. Trimming stripped 5 bases from V and 0 bases from J, with 8 bases between. The CDR3 spells CASSPFRSGANVLTF. CDR3 nucleotides: TGTGCCAGCAGCCCCTTCCGCTCTGGGGCCAACGTCCTGACTTTC.

The chain links TRBV5-1 to TRBJ1-2, with TRBD1 matching 8 bases. The CDR3 has 15 residues. V trimming: 3 bases; J trimming: 7 bases; junction bases outside the gene matches: 11. From germline, CDR1 is SGHRS and CDR2 YFSETQ. The CDR3, as DNA: TGCGCCAGCAGCTCCTCCGGGACAGGACCCTCTGGCTACACCTTC. As protein: CASSSSGTGPSGYTF.